The rows below give T cell receptor beta chains drawn from one sample of a study of beta chain features in type 1 diabetes. Libraries were prepared by immunoSEQ multiplex PCR; TCRdb keeps only in-frame clonotypes and omits some of them. Here the sample spans around 150,000 clones, approximately 8.8% being singletons. The sequenced sample consisted of central memory CD4+ T cells from blood. These receptors were taken from a woman aged 25 to 39 with type 1 diabetes. Each CDR3 is given with its conserved first and last residue. The D gene is left open where the match is weak. Only part of the rows carry a size: once, few, many, or a class if the clone is expanded.

j_call: TRBJ1-5; v_call: TRBV29-1; d_call: NA; clone_size: few; cdr3_aa: CSAGGGNQPQHF; cdr3_nt: TGCAGCGCTGGGGGGGGGAATCAGCCCCAGCATTTT
j_call: TRBJ2-7; v_call: TRBV30; d_call: TRBD1; clone_size: NA; cdr3_aa: CAWATGQSYEQYF; cdr3_nt: TGTGCCTGGGCGACAGGGCAGTCCTACGAGCAGTACTTC
j_call: TRBJ1-2; v_call: TRBV4-1; d_call: NA; clone_size: NA; cdr3_aa: CASRGQTKPANYGYTF; cdr3_nt: TGCGCCAGCAGAGGGCAGACTAAGCCAGCTAACTATGGCTACACCTTC
j_call: TRBJ1-1; v_call: TRBV19; d_call: TRBD1; clone_size: NA; cdr3_aa: CASSTRGQGVTEAFF; cdr3_nt: TGTGCCAGTAGTACTCGCGGACAGGGCGTCACTGAAGCTTTCTTT
j_call: TRBJ2-7; v_call: TRBV6-6; d_call: TRBD1; clone_size: NA; cdr3_aa: CASGDRDRGREQYF; cdr3_nt: TGTGCCAGCGGGGACCGGGACAGGGGAAGAGAGCAGTACTTC
j_call: TRBJ1-5; v_call: TRBV2; d_call: NA; clone_size: NA; cdr3_aa: CASSVDYGNTNDNQPQHF; cdr3_nt: TGTGCCAGCAGTGTAGATTACGGGAACACAAATGACAATCAGCCCCAGCATTTT
j_call: TRBJ2-4; v_call: TRBV11-2; d_call: NA; clone_size: NA; cdr3_aa: CASSLDLWDTGIQYF; cdr3_nt: TGTGCCAGCAGCTTAGATCTTTGGGACACCGGTATTCAGTACTTC
j_call: TRBJ1-5; v_call: TRBV5-1; d_call: NA; clone_size: few; cdr3_aa: CASSYTGNQPQHF; cdr3_nt: TGCGCCAGCAGCTATACAGGGAATCAGCCCCAGCATTTT
j_call: TRBJ1-5; v_call: TRBV7-9; d_call: NA; clone_size: few; cdr3_aa: CASSLGQGNQPQHF; cdr3_nt: TGTGCCAGCAGCTTAGGACAAGGCAATCAGCCCCAGCATTTT
j_call: TRBJ2-1; v_call: TRBV18; d_call: TRBD1; clone_size: NA; cdr3_aa: CASSQGLLGSSDRGLDEQFF; cdr3_nt: TGTGCCAGCTCACAGGGGTTGCTTGGGTCTTCGGACAGGGGGCTGGATGAGCAGTTCTTC
j_call: TRBJ2-1; v_call: TRBV5-1; d_call: TRBD2; clone_size: few; cdr3_aa: CASSRSGSTHYNEQFF; cdr3_nt: TGCGCCAGCAGCCGTAGCGGGAGCACCCATTACAATGAGCAGTTCTTC
j_call: TRBJ1-1; v_call: TRBV27; d_call: TRBD1; clone_size: few; cdr3_aa: CASSEPGQGAGEAFF; cdr3_nt: TGTGCCAGCAGTGAACCGGGACAGGGGGCGGGTGAAGCTTTCTTT
j_call: TRBJ2-1; v_call: TRBV4-1; d_call: TRBD2; clone_size: few; cdr3_aa: CASSLLAGVAYNEQFF; cdr3_nt: TGCGCCAGCAGCCTATTAGCGGGAGTAGCCTACAATGAGCAGTTCTTC
j_call: TRBJ2-2; v_call: TRBV28; d_call: NA; clone_size: few; cdr3_aa: CASSSPTGKGSGELFF; cdr3_nt: TGTGCCAGCAGTTCACCGACCGGGAAGGGTAGCGGGGAGCTGTTTTTT
j_call: TRBJ1-4; v_call: TRBV5-1; d_call: TRBD1; clone_size: few; cdr3_aa: CASSASGTGEEKLFF; cdr3_nt: TGCGCCAGCAGCGCCTCCGGGACAGGGGAAGAAAAACTGTTTTTT
j_call: TRBJ2-1; v_call: TRBV4-1; d_call: TRBD2; clone_size: NA; cdr3_aa: CASSQFSGMSGEQFF; cdr3_nt: TGCGCCAGCAGCCAGTTTAGCGGGATGTCTGGGGAGCAGTTCTTC
j_call: TRBJ2-7; v_call: TRBV7-9; d_call: NA; clone_size: few; cdr3_aa: CASSLGTFSYEQYF; cdr3_nt: TGTGCCAGCAGCTTAGGGACATTCTCCTACGAGCAGTACTTC
j_call: TRBJ1-2; v_call: TRBV18; d_call: NA; clone_size: few; cdr3_aa: CASSPRSGHGYGYTF; cdr3_nt: TGTGCCAGCTCACCACGATCTGGACATGGCTATGGCTACACCTTC
j_call: TRBJ2-5; v_call: TRBV28; d_call: NA; clone_size: few; cdr3_aa: CASSLLTGEGETQYF; cdr3_nt: TGTGCCAGCAGTTTATTGACAGGCGAGGGGGAGACCCAGTACTTC
j_call: TRBJ2-3; v_call: TRBV11-2; d_call: NA; clone_size: NA; cdr3_aa: CASSLMIGDSTDTQYF; cdr3_nt: TGTGCCAGCAGCTTAATGATTGGAGACAGCACAGATACGCAGTATTTT
j_call: TRBJ2-1; v_call: TRBV11-2; d_call: TRBD2; clone_size: NA; cdr3_aa: CASSGLAGKNNEQFF; cdr3_nt: TGTGCCAGCAGCGGACTAGCGGGAAAGAACAATGAGCAGTTCTTC
j_call: TRBJ1-1; v_call: TRBV19; d_call: NA; clone_size: NA; cdr3_aa: CASSITAEAFF; cdr3_nt: TGTGCCAGTAGTATCACAGCTGAAGCTTTCTTT
j_call: TRBJ1-3; v_call: TRBV18; d_call: TRBD1; clone_size: NA; cdr3_aa: CASLPGQGRASGNTIYF; cdr3_nt: TGTGCCAGCTTACCCGGACAGGGAAGGGCCTCTGGAAACACCATATATTTT
j_call: TRBJ2-5; v_call: TRBV2; d_call: NA; clone_size: NA; cdr3_aa: CASRRGLQETQYF; cdr3_nt: TGTGCCAGCAGAAGGGGACTCCAAGAGACCCAGTACTTC
j_call: TRBJ2-5; v_call: TRBV7-2; d_call: TRBD2; clone_size: NA; cdr3_aa: CASSLAGGETQYF; cdr3_nt: TGTGCCAGCAGCCTCGCGGGAGGAGAGACCCAGTACTTC
j_call: TRBJ2-3; v_call: TRBV29-1; d_call: NA; clone_size: NA; cdr3_aa: CSVRTASTDTQYF; cdr3_nt: TGCAGCGTTAGGACAGCTAGCACAGATACGCAGTATTTT
j_call: TRBJ1-1; v_call: TRBV29-1; d_call: NA; clone_size: few; cdr3_aa: CSVDLGGRGTEAFF; cdr3_nt: TGCAGCGTTGATTTGGGGGGGCGCGGCACTGAAGCTTTCTTT
j_call: TRBJ2-5; v_call: TRBV13; d_call: NA; clone_size: NA; cdr3_aa: CASSFYDQETQYF; cdr3_nt: TGTGCCAGCAGCTTCTATGACCAAGAGACCCAGTACTTC
j_call: TRBJ2-7; v_call: TRBV7-8; d_call: TRBD2; clone_size: NA; cdr3_aa: CASSLSWTSYEQYF; cdr3_nt: TGTGCCAGCAGCTTATCCTGGACTAGCTACGAGCAGTACTTC
j_call: TRBJ2-7; v_call: TRBV2; d_call: NA; clone_size: few; cdr3_aa: CASSEARVGEQYF; cdr3_nt: TGTGCCAGCAGTGAAGCCAGGGTAGGCGAGCAGTACTTC
j_call: TRBJ2-1; v_call: TRBV5-1; d_call: TRBD1; clone_size: few; cdr3_aa: CASSLGGTGYDNEQFF; cdr3_nt: TGCGCCAGCAGCTTGGGTGGGACAGGGTACGACAATGAGCAGTTCTTC
j_call: TRBJ2-5; v_call: TRBV10-3; d_call: TRBD2; clone_size: few; cdr3_aa: CAIRGTSGKETQYF; cdr3_nt: TGTGCCATCAGGGGGACTAGCGGGAAAGAGACCCAGTACTTC
j_call: TRBJ2-5; v_call: TRBV5-1; d_call: TRBD1; clone_size: few; cdr3_aa: CASSPDTVGQQETQYF; cdr3_nt: TGCGCCAGCAGCCCGGATACTGTGGGACAGCAAGAGACCCAGTACTTC
j_call: TRBJ2-3; v_call: TRBV5-4; d_call: TRBD2; clone_size: few; cdr3_aa: CASSLGLAGGDFTDTQYF; cdr3_nt: TGTGCCAGCAGCCTGGGACTAGCGGGGGGGGACTTCACAGATACGCAGTATTTT
j_call: TRBJ1-5; v_call: TRBV19; d_call: TRBD1; clone_size: NA; cdr3_aa: CASSTIKKGAGGQPQHF; cdr3_nt: TGTGCCAGTAGTACAATAAAGAAGGGGGCAGGGGGTCAGCCCCAGCATTTT
j_call: TRBJ2-7; v_call: TRBV7-8; d_call: NA; clone_size: NA; cdr3_aa: CASTGRAASSGEQYF; cdr3_nt: TGTGCCAGCACCGGCAGGGCCGCCTCATCCGGCGAGCAGTACTTC
j_call: TRBJ2-5; v_call: TRBV9; d_call: NA; clone_size: NA; cdr3_aa: CASSLGGTVRETQYF; cdr3_nt: TGTGCCAGCAGCCTTGGCGGGACTGTGAGAGAGACCCAGTACTTC
j_call: TRBJ2-3; v_call: TRBV11-2; d_call: NA; clone_size: NA; cdr3_aa: CASSSGTSTDTQYF; cdr3_nt: TGTGCCAGCAGCTCAGGGACAAGCACAGATACGCAGTATTTT
j_call: TRBJ1-5; v_call: TRBV7-8; d_call: NA; clone_size: few; cdr3_aa: CASSLTFGSNQPQHF; cdr3_nt: TGTGCCAGCAGCTTAACGTTCGGGAGCAATCAGCCCCAGCATTTT
j_call: TRBJ2-2; v_call: TRBV15; d_call: TRBD2; clone_size: NA; cdr3_aa: CATSRGGTANTGELFF; cdr3_nt: TGTGCCACCAGCAGGGGAGGGACTGCTAACACCGGGGAGCTGTTTTTT
j_call: TRBJ1-1; v_call: TRBV29-1; d_call: TRBD1; clone_size: few; cdr3_aa: CSVPGTGRLNTEAFF; cdr3_nt: TGCAGCGTTCCCGGGACAGGTCGCTTGAACACTGAAGCTTTCTTT
j_call: TRBJ2-2; v_call: TRBV7-6; d_call: NA; clone_size: few; cdr3_aa: CASSLVEEGELFF; cdr3_nt: TGTGCCAGCAGCTTAGTGGAGGAGGGGGAGCTGTTTTTT
j_call: TRBJ2-1; v_call: TRBV7-3; d_call: NA; clone_size: NA; cdr3_aa: CASSLSADSYNEQFF; cdr3_nt: TGTGCCAGCAGCTTATCAGCGGACTCCTACAATGAGCAGTTCTTC
j_call: TRBJ2-7; v_call: TRBV7-9; d_call: TRBD2; clone_size: few; cdr3_aa: CASSPRLGLAGNYEQYF; cdr3_nt: TGTGCCAGCAGCCCCCGGTTGGGACTAGCGGGAAACTACGAGCAGTACTTC
j_call: TRBJ1-5; v_call: TRBV15; d_call: NA; clone_size: few; cdr3_aa: CATSVRQEYSNQPQHF; cdr3_nt: TGTGCCACCAGCGTGCGACAGGAATATAGCAATCAGCCCCAGCATTTT
j_call: TRBJ1-1; v_call: TRBV6-5; d_call: NA; clone_size: NA; cdr3_aa: CASSPLQGIEAFF; cdr3_nt: TGTGCCAGCAGTCCGCTACAGGGAATTGAAGCTTTCTTT
j_call: TRBJ2-7; v_call: TRBV14; d_call: NA; clone_size: NA; cdr3_aa: CASSQDNHQKYEQYF; cdr3_nt: TGTGCCAGCAGCCAAGATAATCACCAGAAATACGAGCAGTACTTC
j_call: TRBJ2-2; v_call: TRBV7-9; d_call: NA; clone_size: NA; cdr3_aa: CASSSPPGQNTGELFF; cdr3_nt: TGTGCCAGCAGCTCACCCCCCGGACAGAACACCGGGGAGCTGTTTTTT
j_call: TRBJ1-4; v_call: TRBV14; d_call: NA; clone_size: few; cdr3_aa: CASSQLSGADEKLFF; cdr3_nt: TGTGCCAGCAGCCAACTTTCTGGGGCAGACGAAAAACTGTTTTTT
j_call: TRBJ1-2; v_call: TRBV18; d_call: NA; clone_size: few; cdr3_aa: CASSPGQDNYGYTF; cdr3_nt: TGTGCCAGCTCACCAGGGCAGGATAACTATGGCTACACCTTC
j_call: TRBJ2-5; v_call: TRBV11-2; d_call: NA; clone_size: few; cdr3_aa: CASSLDTRDIQYF; cdr3_nt: TGTGCCAGCAGCTTAGACACTAGGGACATCCAGTACTTC
j_call: TRBJ2-7; v_call: TRBV11-2; d_call: TRBD1; clone_size: few; cdr3_aa: CASSQGQGSAEQYF; cdr3_nt: TGTGCCAGCAGCCAGGGACAGGGAAGTGCCGAGCAGTACTTC
j_call: TRBJ1-1; v_call: TRBV2; d_call: TRBD1; clone_size: NA; cdr3_aa: CASSAGGKAFF; cdr3_nt: TGTGCCAGCAGTGCAGGGGGCAAAGCTTTCTTT
j_call: TRBJ2-7; v_call: TRBV27; d_call: TRBD1; clone_size: few; cdr3_aa: CASSRQGLEQYF; cdr3_nt: TGTGCCAGCAGTCGACAGGGCCTAGAGCAGTACTTC
j_call: TRBJ2-7; v_call: TRBV28; d_call: TRBD2; clone_size: NA; cdr3_aa: CASSSPGTSGEQYF; cdr3_nt: TGTGCCAGCAGTTCCCCCGGGACTAGCGGCGAGCAGTACTTC
j_call: TRBJ1-2; v_call: TRBV30; d_call: TRBD1; clone_size: few; cdr3_aa: CAWSAMGQGDYGYTF; cdr3_nt: TGTGCCTGGAGTGCGATGGGACAGGGGGACTATGGCTACACCTTC
j_call: TRBJ2-1; v_call: TRBV5-1; d_call: NA; clone_size: NA; cdr3_aa: CASSRLEVGSYNEQFF; cdr3_nt: TGCGCCAGCAGCCGGCTAGAAGTGGGCTCCTACAATGAGCAGTTCTTC
j_call: TRBJ2-3; v_call: TRBV29-1; d_call: NA; clone_size: NA; cdr3_aa: CSVEAGGTDTQYF; cdr3_nt: TGCAGCGTTGAAGCAGGCGGCACAGATACGCAGTATTTT
j_call: TRBJ2-2; v_call: TRBV7-3; d_call: TRBD2; clone_size: NA; cdr3_aa: CASSPYTSGNTGELFF; cdr3_nt: TGTGCCAGCAGCCCGTATACTAGCGGGAACACCGGGGAGCTGTTTTTT
j_call: TRBJ2-5; v_call: TRBV5-5; d_call: NA; clone_size: NA; cdr3_aa: CASSQWGEETQYF; cdr3_nt: TGTGCCAGCAGCCAGTGGGGGGAAGAGACCCAGTACTTC